This T cell receptor beta chain was sequenced in a study of cytomegalovirus exposure and HLA in healthy donors. Study conclusions and caveats: Other equally common chains were less clonally expanded than HLA-associated TCR beta chains, a later analysis showed. About 87% or about 30% of the time was how often most TCR beta V segments were productive, according to an earlier analysis. An observed cluster of highly shared sequence variants was recorded as a likely sequencing artifact. With later analysis, a missense DCLRE1C variant became linked to TCR beta V- and J-gene trimming.

A word on this clone: Its target is not known.

The PCR used 60 Vbeta and 13 Jbeta primers. Sequenced by immunoSEQ multiplex PCR; TCRdb stores in-frame clones only, minus some. The sample lists roughly 150,000 clones; approximately 80% were seen once. The germline CDR1 and CDR2 sequences are MDHEN and SYDVKM. The CDR3 is 12 residues long. Trimming took 7 bases from V and 12 from J, leaving 13 bases between them. The specimen was PBMCs. The J gene is TRBJ1-6, the V gene TRBV28; weak D call: TRBD1 (5 bases). The origin of this receptor is a woman younger than 30 in good health and CMV-seronegative. In DNA, the CDR3 is TGTGCCAGCACCCCCCCTAGGGGACCCCTCCACTTT. It specifies CASTPPRGPLHF.